Presented here are 24 T cell receptor beta chains from one specimen sequenced in a study of OX40 agonist ivuxolimab in advanced cancers. The repertoire was sequenced with immunoSEQ multiplex PCR; TCRdb's copy has only in-frame clones and lacks some. The data show more than 65,000 clones, with under 95% seen just once and approximately 1.1% held by the top ten. The specimen was CD4+ or CD8+ T cells sorted from blood, collected in a trial of the OX40 agonist ivuxolimab. The receptors here all came from an adult with an advanced solid tumor such as melanoma, head and neck, liver or kidney cancer.

The rearrangement joins TRBV5-1 to TRBJ2-7; D ambiguous. Germline CDR1 SGHRS, CDR2 YFSETQ. This CDR3 is 13 amino acids long. V gave up 0 bases and J gave up 5 bases, with 9 bases separating them. The CDR3 region has the DNA TGCGCCAGCAGCTTGGAGGAAGGGCACGAGCAGTACTTC. This sequence encodes CASSLEEGHEQYF.

V usage is TRBV2 and J usage is TRBJ2-1, with D possibly being TRBD1 (6 bases). This CDR3 has 13 residues. Germline V lookup: CDR1 SNHLY, CDR2 FYNNEI. With 7 bases removed from V and 8 bases from J, the gap between germline ends came to 15 bases. The CDR3 reads CASIRGGSDEQFF. CDR3 DNA sequence: TGTGCCAGCATCCGAGGGGGAAGCGATGAGCAGTTCTTC.

Only one count was recorded for this clone. The chain employs TRBV2 and TRBJ2-7, with TRBD1 matching over 7 bases. V trimming: 6 bases; J trimming: 4 bases; junction bases outside the gene matches: 3. The CDR3 spans 12 residues. Germline lookup yields CDR1 SNHLY and CDR2 FYNNEI. The CDR3 coding sequence is TGTGCCAGCAGGACAGGGTCTTACGAGCAGTACTTC. Residues: CASRTGSYEQYF.

The rearrangement joins TRBV30 to TRBJ2-7, with D perhaps matching TRBD1 (6 bases). The CDR3 covers 15 residues. The germline V gene has CDR1 GTSNPN and CDR2 SVGIG (reference sequence). Trimming took 2 bases from V and 3 from J, leaving 17 bases between them. The CDR3 region has the DNA TGTGCCTGGAGTCGGCCCGACAGGAGATTCTACGAGCAGTACTTC. Its protein product is CAWSRPDRRFYEQYF. The full variable domain, with the rest looked up from reference TRBV30 and TRBJ2-7, is SQTIHQWPATLVQPVGSPLSLECTVEGTSNPNLYWYRQAAGRGLQLLFYSVGIGQISSEVPQNLSASRPQDRQFILSSKKLLLSDSGFYLCAWSRPDRRFYEQYFGPGTRLTVT.

The J gene is TRBJ1-5, the V gene TRBV10-2; 8 nucleotides line up with TRBD1. This CDR3 comprises 17 residues. Germline-derived CDR1 and CDR2 are WSHSY and SAAADI. V was clipped by 3 bases and J by 3 bases; unmatched bases: 10. The CDR3 DNA follows: TGCGCCAGCAGTGATGGCCAGGGGGCCCCACTCAATCAGCCCCAGCATTTT. Its translation is CASSDGQGAPLNQPQHF.

The J gene is TRBJ1-5, the V gene TRBV15; 10 bases map to TRBD1. V shed 1 base, J shed 2 bases, and the junction held 2 bases outside the gene matches. This CDR3 contains 16 residues. Germline CDR1 is LNHNV and CDR2 is YYDKDF (reference sequence). In DNA, the CDR3 is TGTGCCACCAGCAGAGCGGGGACAGGGGGCAATCAGCCCCAGCATTTT. It encodes CATSRAGTGGNQPQHF.

The rearrangement uses TRBV19 and TRBJ2-2; no clear D gene. Germline V CDR1 and CDR2: LNHDA, SQIVND (reference sequence). This CDR3 is built from 11 residues. The germline V and J ends were trimmed by 6 bases and 7 bases, with 6 bases remaining between them. Here the CDR3 reads CASSEVGELFF. The CDR3 DNA sequence: TGTGCCAGTAGCGAGGTCGGGGAGCTGTTTTTT.

This clone was picked up one time. The rearrangement uses TRBV25-1 and TRBJ2-1, with D unresolved. Germline CDR1 reads MGHDK; CDR2 reads SYGVNS. V gave up 5 bases and J gave up 8 bases, with 7 bases separating them. CDR3 length equals 11 residues. In DNA, the CDR3 is TGTGCCAGCAGTTCCCGGTATGAGCAGTTCTTC. This sequence encodes CASSSRYEQFF.

This clone appeared once. The chain couples TRBV4-1 to TRBJ2-5; TRBD1 matches at 11 bases. The CDR3 has 14 residues. The V gene end was trimmed by 4 bases and the J gene end by 6 bases; junction bases not matched to a gene: 4. Germline loops: CDR1 MGHRA, CDR2 YSYEKL. For the CDR3, the DNA is TGCGCCAGCAGCCCGGACAGGGGGCGACAGACCCAGTACTTC. This gives the protein CASSPDRGRQTQYF.

This CDR3 is CASSLVGGSTGELFF. For the CDR3, the DNA is TGTGCCAGCAGCTTAGTAGGGGGCAGCACCGGGGAGCTGTTTTTT. V usage is TRBV7-6 and J usage is TRBJ2-2, with 7 nucleotides matching TRBD1. CDR1 is SGHVS, CDR2 FNYEAQ, per germline. The junction had 3 bases not matched to a gene; V was cut back by 1 base and J by 4 bases. The CDR3 runs to 15 residues. Together with reference TRBV7-6 and TRBJ2-2, the CDR3 gives the full variable domain: GAGVSQSPRYKVTKRGQDVALRCDPISGHVSLYWYRQALGQGPEFLTYFNYEAQQDKSGLPNDRFSAERPEGSISTLTIQRTEQRDSAMYRCASSLVGGSTGELFFGEGSRLTVL.

The V gene is TRBV7-9, the J gene TRBJ1-2, with TRBD1 identical over 10 bases. CDR3 length: 14 amino acids. Germline V gives CDR1 SEHNR, CDR2 FQNEAQ (reference sequence). J was trimmed by 7 bases and V by 4 bases; bases with no gene match: 6. The CDR3 nucleotides read TGTGCCAGCAGCTCCGGGGACAGGGGTCTTGGCTACACCTTC. Amino acids: CASSSGDRGLGYTF.

The genes are TRBV7-9 and TRBJ2-2, with D unclear. Trimming took off 7 bases at V and 0 bases at J, with 3 bases between the two ends. The length of the CDR3 is 12 residues. Germline CDR1 and CDR2: SEHNR and FQNEAQ (reference sequence). CDR3 in DNA: TGTGCCAGCACACCGAACACCGGGGAGCTGTTTTTT. It is translated as CASTPNTGELFF.

This chain joins TRBV6-1 and TRBJ2-7; TRBD2 might be the D (6 bases). The CDR3 runs 13 residues. From germline, CDR1 is MNHNS and CDR2 SASEGT. V dropped 2 bases and J dropped 4 bases, with 9 bases sitting between them. CDR3 amino acids: CASSEYGGYEQYF. The CDR3 coding sequence is TGTGCCAGCAGTGAATATGGGGGGTACGAGCAGTACTTC.

The chain joins TRBV11-3 to TRBJ2-1; 12 bases map to TRBD2. This CDR3 spans 16 amino acids. V trimming: 2 bases; J trimming: 4 bases; junction bases outside the gene matches: 3. Germline CDR1 SGHNT, CDR2 YENEEA. The CDR3 region has the DNA TGTGCCAGCAGCTTATTAACTAGCGGGGGGTACAATGAGCAGTTCTTC. Protein sequence: CASSLLTSGGYNEQFF.

This chain connects TRBV11-2 to TRBJ2-5; D perhaps matches TRBD1 (5 bases). The CDR3 consists of 14 residues. The ends were cut back, 4 bases at V and 2 bases at J, with 11 bases in the middle. Germline-derived CDR1 and CDR2 are SGHAT and FQNNGV. The CDR3 spells CASSSSRVQETQYF. CDR3 coding DNA: TGTGCCAGCAGCTCTTCCAGGGTACAAGAGACCCAGTACTTC.

V gene TRBV6-6 combines with J gene TRBJ1-3; D remains unclear. The CDR3 runs to 13 residues. Germline loops: CDR1 MNHNY, CDR2 SVGAGI (reference sequence). Trimming cost V 8 bases and J 4 bases, with 12 bases left between them. In DNA form, the CDR3 reads TGTGCCAGCGCGGGAGTGGTGGGAAACACCATATATTTT. It codes for CASAGVVGNTIYF.

This rearrangement joins TRBV6-6 to TRBJ1-3; TRBD1 might be the D (6 bases). The germline V and J ends were trimmed by 6 bases and 1 base, with 16 bases remaining between them. CDR3 length: 16 residues. The germline CDR1 and CDR2 sequences are MNHNY and SVGAGI (reference sequence). This chain's CDR3 is CASSYRTDSSGNTIYF. The DNA of the CDR3 is TGTGCCAGCAGCTATCGGACAGATTCTTCTGGAAACACCATATATTTT.

The rearrangement links TRBV5-4 to TRBJ2-5; 15 bases are a match to TRBD2. Germline V gene data show CDR1 as SGHNT and CDR2 as YYREEE (reference sequence). This CDR3 is 17 amino acids long. J gave up 2 bases and V 2 bases, and 4 bases lay outside the gene matches. Here the CDR3 reads CASSLGTSGRLQETQYF. The CDR3 DNA is TGTGCCAGCAGCTTAGGGACTAGCGGGAGGTTACAAGAGACCCAGTACTTC.

This sequence joins TRBV7-3 and TRBJ1-6; weak D call: TRBD1 (6 bases). Germline CDR1 is SGHTA and CDR2 is FQGTGA. Trimming removed 1 base at V and 9 bases at J, with 13 bases between. The CDR3 is made up of 15 amino acids. This chain's CDR3 is CASSLKQGPASPLHF. Here the CDR3 DNA reads TGTGCCAGCAGCTTAAAACAGGGTCCCGCTTCACCCCTCCACTTT.

CDR3 residues: CASTYLGLAGGTDTQYF. The CDR3 nucleotides read TGCGCCAGCACTTACCTGGGACTAGCGGGAGGGACAGATACGCAGTATTTT. This chain joins TRBV5-1 and TRBJ2-3; 16 bases are shared with TRBD2. The CDR3 has 17 residues. Germline assignment: CDR1 SGHRS and CDR2 YFSETQ. J lost 3 bases, V lost 6 bases, and 7 bases had no gene match.

The chain carries TRBV5-6 and TRBJ1-1, with D hard to call. V dropped 6 bases and J dropped 1 base, with 16 bases sitting between them. Per the germline V gene, CDR1 is SGHDT and CDR2 is YYEEEE. This CDR3 is 15 amino acids long. In nucleotides, the CDR3 is TGTGCCAGCACTCTTACACCTTCGGAGAACACTGAAGCTTTCTTT. As protein: CASTLTPSENTEAFF.

This clone was seen only once. This rearrangement joins TRBV10-3 to TRBJ2-1; 13 bases align to TRBD2. V shed 6 bases, J shed 4 bases, and the junction held 3 bases outside the gene matches. This CDR3 region has 15 residues. Germline values: CDR1 ENHRY, CDR2 SYGVKD. The CDR3 nucleotides read TGTGCCATCAGCGGGACTAGCGGGGAGTACAATGAGCAGTTCTTC. It codes for CAISGTSGEYNEQFF.

V gene TRBV7-9 combines with J gene TRBJ2-4, with TRBD1 matching over 9 bases. CDR1 and CDR2 (germline): SEHNR, FQNEAQ (reference sequence). V dropped 1 base and J dropped 8; count of bases not matched to a gene: 6. The CDR3 runs to 15 residues. CDR3 amino acids: CASSLGADRGDIQYF. The CDR3 coding sequence is TGTGCCAGCAGCTTAGGTGCGGACAGGGGCGACATTCAGTACTTC.

The chain combines TRBV5-1 with TRBJ2-7, with a possible D match to TRBD1 (5 bases). This CDR3 contains 14 residues. In germline, CDR1 is SGHRS, CDR2 YFSETQ. The V and J ends lost 4 bases and 2 bases respectively, with 13 bases between them. CDR3 in DNA: TGCGCCAGCAGCCCCGACAGAAATCCCTACGAGCAGTACTTC. Protein: CASSPDRNPYEQYF.